These T cell receptor beta chains were read from a single sample in a study of T cell responses to AZD1222 COVID-19 vaccine. Profiled with immunoSEQ multiplex PCR; TCRdb holds only in-frame clones, not every one. Counted here are some 250,000 clones, about 94% occurring once; the ten biggest clones make up 0.55%. Sequencing was performed on peripheral blood, taken 28 days after the second AZD1222 dose. These receptors were obtained from an adult who received the AZD1222 COVID-19 vaccine. Each CDR3 is given with its conserved first and last residue. Fields, in order: V gene, J gene, clone size, D gene, CDR3 length, CDR3 DNA, CDR3 protein. The D gene is left open where the match is weak. The listing skips clone size in some rows; elsewhere it reads once, few, many or a size class.

TRBV7-9	TRBJ2-7	-	TRBD1	14	TGTGCCAGCAGCCCCTACAGGGGGCCGAATGAGCAGTACTTC	CASSPYRGPNEQYF
TRBV24-1	TRBJ2-5	-	TRBD2	16	TGTGCCACCAGCCCTCATAGCGGGAGGTCCCAAGAGACCCAGTACTTC	CATSPHSGRSQETQYF
TRBV9	TRBJ1-5	-	-	15	TGTGCCAGCAGCGTGGGGGGAACTCCCGATCAGCCCCAGCATTTT	CASSVGGTPDQPQHF
TRBV21-1	TRBJ1-4	-	-	21	TGTGCCAGCAGCCTAGCTGGTAGTGGGGTGAGGACAGGGCTCCTTAATGAAAAACTGTTTTTT	CASSLAGSGVRTGLLNEKLFF
TRBV28	TRBJ1-2	-	TRBD1	16	TGTGCCAGCAGTCCCGGGACAGGGTCTGTTAACTATGGCTACACCTTC	CASSPGTGSVNYGYTF
TRBV7-8	TRBJ2-5	-	-	15	TGTGCCAGCAGCTTGTCACTAGTGGTCCAAGAGACCCAGTACTTC	CASSLSLVVQETQYF
TRBV29-1	TRBJ2-1	once	-	13	TGCAGCGTGGGCGGGTGGACATACAATGAGCAGTTCTTC	CSVGGWTYNEQFF
TRBV6-5	TRBJ1-6	-	-	15	TGTGCCAGCACCGAGGGCAGAACCAATAATTCACCCCTCCACTTT	CASTEGRTNNSPLHF
TRBV2	TRBJ1-6	-	-	13	TGTGCCAGCACGGCAGGGTCAAATTCACCCCTCCACTTT	CASTAGSNSPLHF
TRBV7-2	TRBJ1-2	-	TRBD1	13	TGTGCCAGCAGCGCAACAGGGGCGGAGGGCTACACCTTC	CASSATGAEGYTF
TRBV27	TRBJ2-7	-	TRBD2	15	TGTGCCAGCAGTTTAGCCGGGACTAGTACCTACGAGCAGTACTTC	CASSLAGTSTYEQYF
TRBV20-1	TRBJ2-7	-	-	11	TGCAGTGCCATCCTCTCCTACGAGCAGTACTTC	CSAILSYEQYF
TRBV7-9	TRBJ1-3	-	-	13	TGTGCCAGCGTCAGGGCGGCTGGAAACACCATATATTTT	CASVRAAGNTIYF
TRBV9	TRBJ2-1	-	TRBD1	17	TGTGCCAGCAGCGGCTCCAACAGGGGGGCGATCTACAATGAGCAGTTCTTC	CASSGSNRGAIYNEQFF
TRBV6-5	TRBJ2-7	-	TRBD1	15	TGTGCCAGCAGTCTGACAGGGGAAGTGTCCTACGAGCAGTACTTC	CASSLTGEVSYEQYF
TRBV5-1	TRBJ1-1	-	-	13	TGCGCCAGCAGCTTGGATCCGAACACTGAAGCTTTCTTT	CASSLDPNTEAFF
TRBV2	TRBJ2-1	-	TRBD2	15	TGTGCCAGCAGTCAGCAGCGGGGGGGGTACAATGAGCAGTTCTTC	CASSQQRGGYNEQFF
TRBV9	TRBJ1-1	-	-	13	TGTGCCAGCAGCCCCGCCCTCAACACTGAAGCTTTCTTT	CASSPALNTEAFF
TRBV29-1	TRBJ1-4	-	-	12	TGCAGCGTTGGCAGGGTCGGTGAAAAACTGTTTTTT	CSVGRVGEKLFF
TRBV10-2	TRBJ2-7	-	-	14	TGCGCCAGCAGTGAGCCAGGGACTTCCTACGAGCAGTACTTC	CASSEPGTSYEQYF
TRBV28	TRBJ1-1	-	-	16	TGTGCCAGCCGTAGTCTCTCGGGGAATCAGAACACTGAAGCTTTCTTT	CASRSLSGNQNTEAFF
TRBV28	TRBJ2-5	-	TRBD1	14	TGTGCCAGCAGACCATACAGGGGACAGAGACCCCAGTACTTC	CASRPYRGQRPQYF
TRBV5-5	TRBJ1-6	-	TRBD1	16	TGTGCCAGCAGCACCCTGGGGACAGCTAATCGATCACCCCTCCACTTT	CASSTLGTANRSPLHF
TRBV5-1	TRBJ1-3	-	TRBD1	16	TGCGCCAGCAGCAACTCCGGACAGGGATTAGGAAACACCATATATTTT	CASSNSGQGLGNTIYF
TRBV7-9	TRBJ1-1	-	-	13	TGTGCCAGCAGCTTAGCAGGGAAGCCTGAAGCTTTCTTT	CASSLAGKPEAFF
TRBV7-9	TRBJ2-2	-	-	16	TGTGCCAGCAGCGCGTCAGGGTACGGCCGCACCGGGGAGCTGTTTTTT	CASSASGYGRTGELFF
TRBV19	TRBJ2-3	-	-	13	TGTGCCACCGAGGGGCTTAGCACAGATACGCAGTATTTT	CATEGLSTDTQYF
TRBV19	TRBJ2-2	-	-	13	TGTGCCAGTAGGAGACCCAGCGCCGGGGAGCTGTTTTTT	CASRRPSAGELFF
TRBV28	TRBJ2-7	-	-	12	TGTGCCAGCAGTCCCCTATCAAGGGAGCAGTACTTC	CASSPLSREQYF
TRBV4-2	TRBJ2-1	once	-	18	TGTGCCAGCAGCCCGGAAATTCGAGGGAGGTGGGGATACAATGAGCAGTTCTTC	CASSPEIRGRWGYNEQFF
TRBV28	TRBJ2-7	-	-	15	TGTGCCAGCAGCTCCCCGGGTGTCCTGTCCTACGAGCAGTACTTC	CASSSPGVLSYEQYF
TRBV19	TRBJ2-3	-	TRBD1	16	TGTGCCAGTTCCCGGCGCGGGACAGGTCGCACAGATACGCAGTATTTT	CASSRRGTGRTDTQYF
TRBV7-2	TRBJ2-5	-	TRBD2	14	TGTGCCAGCAGCCGCACTAGCGGCGAAGAGACCCAGTACTTC	CASSRTSGEETQYF
TRBV10-3	TRBJ2-7	-	-	13	TGTGCCATCAGTGAGGCTCTAGTCTACGAGCAGTACTTC	CAISEALVYEQYF
TRBV12-3/TRBV12-4	TRBJ2-7	-	-	13	TGTGCCAGCACCAGGGACTCTTACTACGAGCAGTACTTC	CASTRDSYYEQYF
TRBV11-2	TRBJ1-4	-	-	15	TGTGCCAGCAGCTTAGACAGGGCCGCTAATGAAAAACTGTTTTTT	CASSLDRAANEKLFF
TRBV5-4	TRBJ2-3	-	-	15	TGTGCCAGCAGCGGGAGGGGGGCTAGCACAGATACGCAGTATTTT	CASSGRGASTDTQYF
TRBV2	TRBJ2-3	-	TRBD2	15	TGTGCACTGGGGGGACTAGCGGGAGGGACCGATACGCAGTATTTT	CALGGLAGGTDTQYF
TRBV2	TRBJ1-1	-	TRBD1	13	TGTGCCAGCAGCGGACAGGCCTACACTGAAGCTTTCTTT	CASSGQAYTEAFF
TRBV29-1	TRBJ2-1	-	TRBD2	16	TGCAGCGTTGGGGTCCGACTAGCGGGGGCCTACAATGAGCAGTTCTTC	CSVGVRLAGAYNEQFF
TRBV12-3/TRBV12-4	TRBJ2-1	-	-	13	TGTGCCAGCAGGCTTCGGACACTAGATGAGCAGTTCTTC	CASRLRTLDEQFF
TRBV27	TRBJ1-5	-	TRBD1	13	TGTGCCAGCAGCTACCACAGGGGCCAGCCCCAGCATTTT	CASSYHRGQPQHF
TRBV28	TRBJ2-1	-	-	12	TGTGCCAGCAGCCTAACCAGGAATGAGCAGTTCTTC	CASSLTRNEQFF
TRBV5-8	TRBJ2-1	-	-	14	TGTGCCAGCGTTGCGCGACTCCTCTACAATGAGCAGTTCTTC	CASVARLLYNEQFF
TRBV30	TRBJ2-6	-	TRBD1	14	TGTGCCTCGACAGGGGAACCTGGGGCCAACGTCCTGACTTTC	CASTGEPGANVLTF
TRBV2	TRBJ1-6	-	-	14	TGTGCCAGCAGTGAACAGGGACATAATTCACCCCTCCACTTT	CASSEQGHNSPLHF
TRBV27	TRBJ2-7	-	-	13	TGTGCCAGCAGCCCCTCCCCAACCTACGAGCAGTACTTC	CASSPSPTYEQYF
TRBV5-1	TRBJ1-4	-	-	16	TGCGCCAGCAGCTCCAGGGAAATTAAAACTAATGAAAAACTGTTTTTT	CASSSREIKTNEKLFF
TRBV13	TRBJ1-2	-	TRBD1	17	TGTGCCAGCAGCCCCTGGGACAGCGCGGATCTCACCTATGGCTACACCTTC	CASSPWDSADLTYGYTF
TRBV28	TRBJ1-5	-	TRBD1	16	TGTGCCAGCAGCGGACAGGGGATCTTTGTCAATCAGCCCCAGCATTTT	CASSGQGIFVNQPQHF
TRBV13	TRBJ2-7	-	-	16	TGTGCCAGCAGCTTTAGTAACGGGAGAGATTACTACGAGCAGTACTTC	CASSFSNGRDYYEQYF
TRBV5-1	TRBJ1-1	-	-	15	TGCGCCAGCAGCACCCTGACACCGGGGGACACTGAAGCTTTCTTT	CASSTLTPGDTEAFF
TRBV21-1	TRBJ2-6	-	-	14	TGTGCCAGCAGCAAAGGGGCAGGGGCCCTCGTCCTGACTTTC	CASSKGAGALVLTF
TRBV7-2	TRBJ1-2	-	-	14	TGTGCCAGCAGCTCGACGGCAGCTAACTATGGCTACACCTTC	CASSSTAANYGYTF
TRBV5-6	TRBJ2-7	-	-	13	TGTGCCAGCATTTTGAGGGGAAATCGCGAGCAGTACTTC	CASILRGNREQYF
TRBV18	TRBJ2-7	-	-	14	TGTGCCAGCTCACTCGGGACACGCACGGACGAGCAGTACTTC	CASSLGTRTDEQYF
TRBV7-2	TRBJ2-5	-	-	15	TGTGCCAGCAGCATCCGGGACTGGTACCAAGAGACCCAGTACTTC	CASSIRDWYQETQYF
TRBV12-3/TRBV12-4	TRBJ2-5	-	TRBD1	13	TGTGCCAGCACCACAGGGGAACAAGAGACCCAGTACTTC	CASTTGEQETQYF
TRBV7-3	TRBJ2-3	-	-	14	TGTGCCAGCAGCTTGAGCCCGGGGCGGGCTACGCAGTATTTT	CASSLSPGRATQYF